This T cell receptor (beta chain) comes out of a study of blood T cell repertoires in COVID-19. At the level of the study: Whether acute or convalescent, the COVID-19 samples came from the United States, Italy and Spain.

Everyone who took part was roughly 18 to 89 years old, and they came from about 23 US areas. Participants were placed into cohorts based on the clinical history they reported. The V end lost 8 bases, the J end lost 8 bases, and 12 bases lay between the germline ends. Germline V CDR1 and CDR2: ENHRY, SYGVKD. This CDR3 comprises 11 residues. Original analysis: Estimation of nucleated cell counts was performed using reference gene primer amplification. This table comes from immunoSEQ multiplex PCR, and its TCRdb copy is limited to in-frame clones, with some not included. That table supplies the V and J calls and clone size; D and trimming were determined from the DNA. In the table there are about 300,000 clones, 85% of which are singletons.

The chain links TRBV10-3 to TRBJ1-1; the D is unclear. The TCR was taken from a woman in her forties or fifties who had recovered from COVID-19. The sample was PBMCs or T cells enriched from blood (not recorded which). This chain's CDR3 is CAISQDFEAFF. CDR3 in DNA: TGTGCCATCTCTCAGGACTTCGAAGCTTTCTTT.